These 17 T cell receptor beta chains were all obtained from the same sample, sequenced in a study of blood T cell repertoires in COVID-19. Libraries were prepared by immunoSEQ multiplex PCR; TCRdb keeps only in-frame clonotypes and omits some of them. This repertoire shows roughly 200,000 clones, around 89% found once; its top ten account for about 0.59%. Sequenced sample: peripheral blood. These receptors originate from a man aged 45 to 65 with acute or convalescent COVID-19.

The J gene is TRBJ2-7, the V gene TRBV11-2; 12 bases fit TRBD2. The CDR3 totals 16 residues. V was clipped by 5 bases and J by 3 bases; unmatched bases: 8. The V gene's germline CDR1 is SGHAT and CDR2 FQNNGV. The CDR3: CASSARTSGIVYEQYF. The CDR3 DNA sequence: TGTGCCAGCAGCGCCCGGACTAGCGGGATTGTCTACGAGCAGTACTTC.

The chain combines TRBV4-1 with TRBJ2-3; tentative D call: TRBD2 (6 bases). V shed 1 base and J shed 0 bases, with 11 bases lying between them. Germline lookup yields CDR1 MGHRA and CDR2 YSYEKL. The CDR3 runs 16 residues. CDR3 coding DNA: TGCGCCAGCAGCCAAGGCGGCGGAGGGAGCACAGATACGCAGTATTTT. Translated, it gives CASSQGGGGSTDTQYF.

In its sample, this clone was seen a few times. This chain uses TRBV5-6 with TRBJ2-7, with TRBD1 as a possible D gene (5 bases). V lost 5 bases to trimming and J lost 3 bases, with 18 bases between them. The CDR3 contains 15 residues. CDR1 and CDR2 (germline): SGHDT, YYEEEE. The CDR3 DNA reads TGTGCCAGCAGACCCAACAGGTCTCCCCTCTACGAGCAGTACTTC. Its protein product is CASRPNRSPLYEQYF.

The chain carries TRBV10-2 and TRBJ2-1; the match to TRBD2 covers 8 bases. Germline V lookup: CDR1 WSHSY, CDR2 SAAADI. With V trimmed by 7 bases and J by 9 bases, 17 bases remained unmatched. This CDR3 has 16 residues. The CDR3 loop reads CASTPGTSTSLGEQFF. In DNA, the CDR3 is TGCGCCAGCACCCCGGGGACTAGTACGAGTCTGGGTGAGCAGTTCTTC.

This clone has a single count. This chain uses TRBV27 with TRBJ1-1; D not resolved. Germline CDR1 MNHEY, CDR2 SMNVEV (reference sequence). CDR3 length: 13 amino acids. Trimming left V 4 bases short and J 1 base short, with 7 bases between. CDR3 sequence (DNA): TGTGCCAGCAGTTCAAACTGGAACACTGAAGCTTTCTTT. Amino acid sequence: CASSSNWNTEAFF.

The chain links TRBV2 to TRBJ2-2; 7 bases agree with TRBD1. With 3 bases clipped from V and 7 bases from J, the junction kept 8 bases outside the gene matches. This CDR3 comprises 15 residues. CDR1 and CDR2 from the germline V gene are SNHLY and FYNNEI. Written as DNA, the CDR3 is TGTGCCAGCAGTGAGGGTACAGGGGTCGACGGGGAGCTGTTTTTT. Translation gives CASSEGTGVDGELFF.

The genes are TRBV5-1 and TRBJ2-3; tentatively, D is TRBD1 (6 bases). The V gene lost 0 bases and the J gene lost 4 bases, with 15 bases spanning the gap. Germline V CDR1 and CDR2: SGHRS, YFSETQ. This CDR3 is built from 16 residues. CDR3: CASSLGLMTGADTQYF. DNA for the CDR3: TGCGCCAGCAGCTTGGGGTTGATGACAGGCGCAGATACGCAGTATTTT.

The chain is built from TRBV11-2 and TRBJ2-5; 9 nucleotides agree with TRBD1. CDR3 length equals 17 residues. Trimming at V came to 2 bases and at J to 2 bases, leaving 9 bases not matched to a gene. In germline, CDR1 is SGHAT, CDR2 FQNNGV. CDR3 in DNA: TGTGCCAGCAGCTTATCGAGAACGACAGGGGGGCAAGAGACCCAGTACTTC. This gives the protein CASSLSRTTGGQETQYF.

V is TRBV28 and J is TRBJ2-7, with 7 bases lining up with TRBD1. CDR3 length: 14 amino acids. The J segment lost 5 bases and the V segment lost 6 bases, leaving 10 bases of the junction unmatched. Germline V CDR1 and CDR2: MDHEN, SYDVKM. CDR3 nucleotides: TGTGCCAGCAGCCCTCTTGACAGGGCCCACGAGCAGTACTTC. Translated: CASSPLDRAHEQYF.

The chain employs TRBV7-2 and TRBJ2-5; 9 bases line up with TRBD2. The CDR3 covers 13 residues. Germline CDR1 is SGHTA and CDR2 is FQGNSA. V lost 8 bases to trimming and J lost 2 bases; unmatched junction nucleotides: 3. The DNA of the CDR3 is TGTGCCAGCCGTAGCGGGGGACAAGAGACCCAGTACTTC. It encodes CASRSGGQETQYF.

The chain joins TRBV5-1 to TRBJ1-6; D is perhaps TRBD1 (6 bases). Germline CDR1 reads SGHRS; CDR2 reads YFSETQ. CDR3 length: 14 amino acids. Trimming left V 4 bases short and J 11 bases short, with 16 bases between. The CDR3 is CASSTGQGVTPLHF. CDR3 in DNA: TGCGCCAGCAGCACGGGACAAGGGGTAACACCCCTCCACTTT. Looking up the rest from reference TRBV5-1 and TRBJ1-6 gives the full variable domain: KAGVTQTPRYLIKTRGQQVTLSCSPISGHRSVSWYQQTPGQGLQFLFEYFSETQRNKGNFPGRFSGRQFSNSRSEMNVSTLELGDSALYLCASSTGQGVTPLHFGNGTRLTVT.

The CDR3, as DNA: TGTGCCAGCAGTCTCCCTGACGGGGGGGGTTACAATGAGCAGTTCTTC. Its protein is CASSLPDGGGYNEQFF. V and J are TRBV28 and TRBJ2-1, with 8 bases identical to TRBD2. The CDR3 runs to 16 residues. J lost 4 bases, V lost 5 bases, and 10 bases had no gene match. CDR1 MDHEN and CDR2 SYDVKM come from the germline V gene. The variable domain in full, completed from reference TRBV28 and TRBJ2-1, reads DVKVTQSSRYLVKRTGEKVFLECVQDMDHENMFWYRQDPGLGLRLIYFSYDVKMKEKGDIPEGYSVSREKKERFSLILESASTNQTSMYLCASSLPDGGGYNEQFFGPGTRLTVL.

J is TRBJ1-5 and V is TRBV5-6, with TRBD1 as a possible D gene (6 bases). The ends were cut back, 3 bases at V and 2 bases at J, with 15 bases in the middle. The CDR3 totals 16 residues. Germline V CDR1 and CDR2: SGHDT, YYEEEE. CDR3 sequence reads: CASSSQQGPGNQPQHF. CDR3 nucleotides: TGTGCCAGCAGCTCTCAACAGGGACCGGGCAATCAGCCCCAGCATTTT. Complete variable domain (other parts from reference TRBV5-6 and TRBJ1-5): DAGVTQSPTHLIKTRGQQVTLRCSPKSGHDTVSWYQQALGQGPQFIFQYYEEEERQRGNFPDRFSGHQFPNYSSELNVNALLLGDSALYLCASSSQQGPGNQPQHFGDGTRLSIL.

This chain connects TRBV5-1 to TRBJ2-3; D remains ambiguous. Germline CDR1 reads SGHRS; CDR2 reads YFSETQ. CDR3 length equals 16 residues. V shed 2 bases and J shed 4 bases, with 17 bases lying between them. The DNA of the CDR3 is TGCGCCAGCAGCTTTGGATCCTCAGGAATCCCAGATACGCAGTATTTT. Translating it yields CASSFGSSGIPDTQYF.

The count of this clone is one. The J gene is TRBJ2-1, the V gene TRBV14; 11 nucleotides align to TRBD2. J was trimmed by 8 bases and V by 0 bases; bases with no gene match: 9. The CDR3 contains 17 residues. Germline V gene sequence: CDR1 SGHDN, CDR2 FVKESK. DNA of the CDR3: TGTGCCAGCAGCCAAGATATGCTAGCGGGAGGAACGGATGAGCAGTTCTTC. Its translation is CASSQDMLAGGTDEQFF.

In the case of this clone: Distinct nucleotide sequences in the sample also encode this CDR3. The chain has TRBV15 and TRBJ2-3; 10 nucleotides agree with TRBD2. V lost 5 bases to trimming and J lost 3 bases; unmatched junction nucleotides: 8. Germline-derived CDR1 and CDR2 are LNHNV and YYDKDF (reference sequence). The CDR3 runs to 16 residues. The CDR3 loop reads CATSATTSGTTDTQYF. The CDR3 nucleotides read TGTGCCACCAGCGCCACAACTAGCGGGACTACAGATACGCAGTATTTT.

The rearrangement joins TRBV5-1 to TRBJ1-1; 9 bases are a match to TRBD1. This CDR3 comprises 15 residues. V trimming: 6 bases; J trimming: 2 bases; junction bases outside the gene matches: 8. In germline, CDR1 is SGHRS, CDR2 YFSETQ. The CDR3 DNA follows: TGCGCCAGCATGGCGACAGGGGGAACTAACACTGAAGCTTTCTTT. Protein sequence: CASMATGGTNTEAFF.